The 8 T cell receptor beta chains reported below all come from one sample, sequenced in a study of T cells in Graves' hyperthyroidism and ophthalmopathy. Amplification of TCR beta CDR3 regions was performed using RNA transcripts as template. The HTBI primer set drove a first-round RT-PCR of the TCR CDR3. TCRdb fed the multiplex PCR reads into MiXCR, producing one record per CDR3 protein. Seen here are around 300,000 distinct CDR3 sequences, roughly 22% observed once, and the top ten hold over 55%. Specimen: blood. The origin of the receptors is a man aged 25 to 45 with Graves' ophthalmopathy.

This clonotype was picked up a small number of times. V and J are TRBV12-3 or TRBV12-4 and TRBJ2-6; 8 bases are a match to TRBD2. This CDR3 has 13 amino acids. V lost 11 bases, J lost 9 bases, and 9 bases stayed unmatched. The CDR3 DNA reads TGTGCCGGTCGGGAGGGGAGTAGCAACGTCCTGACTTTC. Its protein is CAGREGSSNVLTF.

The chain combines TRBV29-1 with TRBJ2-3, with TRBD1 as a possible D gene (7 bases). This CDR3 region has 15 residues. Trimming shortened V by 3 bases and J by 2 bases, and 15 bases separated the two germline ends. In germline, CDR1 is SQVTM, CDR2 ANQGSEA. This chain's CDR3 is CSVERGRRATDTQYF. For the CDR3, the DNA is TGCAGCGTTGAGAGGGGGCGGAGGGCCACAGATACGCAGTATTTT.

V is TRBV20-1 and J is TRBJ2-3, with 11 bases aligning to TRBD2. This CDR3 is 14 amino acids long. V shed 6 bases and J 5 bases; nucleotides not matched to a gene: 7. Germline V gene sequence: CDR1 DFQATT, CDR2 SNEGSKA (reference sequence). CDR3 nucleotide sequence: TGCAGTGCGGGATCTAGCGGGAGGAGAGATACGCAGTATTTT. As protein: CSAGSSGRRDTQYF.

About this clonotype: This could be a read error, since a much larger clone is one nucleotide away. The chain couples TRBV7-9 to TRBJ2-1, with no clear D. The V gene's germline CDR1 is SEHNR and CDR2 FQNEAQ (reference sequence). CDR3 length: 13 amino acids. The V and J ends lost 5 bases and 10 bases respectively, with 15 bases between them. CDR3 in DNA: TGTGCCAGCAGCAAACTGGGCGATCACGAGCAGTTCTTC. Its protein is CASSKLGDHEQFF. Full variable domain (remainder filled in from reference TRBV7-9 and TRBJ2-1): DTGVSQNPRHKITKRGQNVTFRCDPISEHNRLYWYRQTLGQGPEFLTYFQNEAQLEKSRLLSDRFSAERPKGSFSTLEIQRTEQGDSAMYLCASSKLGDHEQFFGPGTRLTVL.

V usage is TRBV3-1 and J usage is TRBJ2-2; 10 bases match TRBD1. After removal of 8 bases from V and 5 bases from J, the junction contained 5 bases not matched to a gene. The CDR3 loop spans 14 amino acids. Germline lookup yields CDR1 LGHDT and CDR2 YNNKEL (reference sequence). The CDR3 loop reads CASGDRGGTGELFF. The CDR3 DNA sequence: TGTGCCAGCGGGGACAGGGGAGGAACCGGGGAGCTGTTTTTT.

This clonotype showed up many times. The chain uses TRBV20-1 and TRBJ2-3; D ambiguous. From germline, CDR1 is DFQATT and CDR2 SNEGSKA (reference sequence). Trimming stripped 4 bases from V and 1 base from J, with 6 bases between. The CDR3 contains 12 residues. Written as DNA, the CDR3 is TGCAGTGCTATTGGGGGCACAGATACGCAGTATTTT. As protein: CSAIGGTDTQYF.

This clonotype appeared many times. V and J are TRBV18 and TRBJ2-1, with no clear D. V was trimmed by 2 bases and J by 7 bases, leaving 6 bases between them. Per the germline V gene, CDR1 is KGHSH and CDR2 is LQKENI. This CDR3 is 12 amino acids long. CDR3 in amino acids: CASSPMGNEQFF. CDR3 coding DNA: TGTGCCAGCTCACCAATGGGAAATGAGCAGTTCTTC.

This clonotype was counted a few times. The genes are TRBV30 and TRBJ1-3; a weak D match, TRBD1 (5 bases). The CDR3 length is 15 residues. Germline assignment: CDR1 GTSNPN and CDR2 SVGIG (reference sequence). V was clipped by 0 bases and J by 2 bases, with 11 bases between them. The CDR3 DNA follows: TGTGCCTGGAGTGTAAGCAGGGTGCCTGGAAACACCATATATTTT. Encoded protein: CAWSVSRVPGNTIYF.